The 25 T cell receptor beta chains below come from one sample, sequenced in a study of T cell clonotyping in hematopoietic cell transplantation. The data were produced by immunoSEQ multiplex PCR, yet TCRdb's version contains in-frame clones alone and is incomplete. The table lists fewer than 7,500 clones, over 65% of them singletons. Material: PBMCs, obtained 100 days after allogeneic stem cell transplant. The receptors shown here come from a male patient between 50 and 60 years old who had an allogeneic stem cell transplant from an unrelated donor, so the T cells may come from the graft donor. Some clones in this sample may be carry-over from other donors' samples.

The chain carries TRBV14 and TRBJ2-1; 9 bases match TRBD1. Germline CDR1 reads SGHDN; CDR2 reads FVKESK. CDR3 size: 16 residues. V lost 4 bases to trimming and J lost 5 bases; unmatched junction nucleotides: 9. The CDR3 loop reads CASSLIPGQGDNEQFF. CDR3 sequence (DNA): TGTGCCAGCAGCCTCATCCCGGGACAGGGAGACAATGAGCAGTTCTTC. The full variable domain, rest sourced from reference TRBV14 and TRBJ2-1, is EAGVTQFPSHSVIEKGQTVTLRCDPISGHDNLYWYRRVMGKEIKFLLHFVKESKQDESGMPNNRFLAERTGGTYSTLKVQPAELEDSGVYFCASSLIPGQGDNEQFFGPGTRLTVL.

This clone was seen once. The chain combines TRBV5-1 with TRBJ2-5, with 9 bases identical to TRBD1. The trim removed 4 bases at V and 4 bases at J, leaving 8 bases unmatched. Germline V gene sequence: CDR1 SGHRS, CDR2 YFSETQ. CDR3 size: 15 residues. The CDR3 DNA reads TGCGCCAGCAGCCCCGGGACAGGGACGGGAGAGACCCAGTACTTC. Translated: CASSPGTGTGETQYF.

V is TRBV20-1 and J is TRBJ1-1; no clear D. V was pared by 8 bases and J by 2 bases, with 9 bases between. Germline CDR1 is DFQATT and CDR2 is SNEGSKA (reference sequence). CDR3 size: 11 residues. The CDR3 protein is CSNSGNTEAFF. The DNA for the CDR3 is TGCAGTAACTCTGGAAACACTGAAGCTTTCTTT.

The CDR3 here is CASSKLNQPQHF. Written as DNA, the CDR3 is TGTGCCAGCAGTAAACTCAATCAGCCCCAGCATTTT. The chain recombines TRBV5-6 with TRBJ1-5; D ambiguous. The V end was cut by 5 bases, the J end by 3 bases, with 6 bases between. The CDR3 contains 12 residues. CDR1 SGHDT and CDR2 YYEEEE come from the germline V gene.

This chain connects TRBV29-1 to TRBJ1-5, with 8 bases matching TRBD1. With 4 bases clipped from V and 6 bases from J, the junction kept 5 bases outside the gene matches. This CDR3 contains 13 residues. Germline values: CDR1 SQVTM, CDR2 ANQGSEA. The CDR3 region is CSVVSGGGQPQHF. CDR3 DNA sequence: TGCAGCGTTGTTTCAGGGGGCGGTCAGCCCCAGCATTTT.

The rearrangement joins TRBV9 to TRBJ1-2; possibly TRBD1 for D (5 bases). This CDR3 region has 14 residues. Trimming stripped 3 bases from V and 0 bases from J, with 9 bases between. CDR1 SGDLS and CDR2 YYNGEE come from the germline V gene. CDR3 protein: CASSGDGTNYGYTF. The CDR3 DNA sequence: TGTGCCAGCAGCGGGGACGGAACTAACTATGGCTACACCTTC.

This sequence joins TRBV29-1 and TRBJ1-5; D uncertain. The V end was cut by 4 bases, the J end by 5 bases, with 9 bases between. The CDR3 is made up of 12 amino acids. Germline V gene data show CDR1 as SQVTM and CDR2 as ANQGSEA. For the CDR3, the DNA is TGCAGCGTTGCAGAGGGAGATCAGCCCCAGCATTTT. It translates to CSVAEGDQPQHF.

The chain has TRBV30 and TRBJ1-1; D is undetermined. The CDR3 covers 13 residues. Between the trimmed V and J ends, which lost 3 bases and 5 bases, there was a span of 13 bases. Germline V gives CDR1 GTSNPN, CDR2 SVGIG (reference sequence). The CDR3 DNA follows: TGTGCCTGGAGGGCAAGAGTCTATACTGAAGCTTTCTTT. Encoded protein: CAWRARVYTEAFF.

This clone was counted once. The chain links TRBV11-1 to TRBJ2-1; D is possibly TRBD1 (5 bases). This CDR3 region has 12 residues. The germline V gene has CDR1 SGHAT and CDR2 FQDESV (reference sequence). Trimming pared 5 bases from V and 10 bases from J, leaving 12 bases between. The CDR3, as DNA: TGTGCCAGCAGCAAAGGAAGGACAGAGCAGTTCTTC. Translation: CASSKGRTEQFF.

The rearrangement links TRBV7-8 to TRBJ1-5; tentative D call: TRBD1 (5 bases). The V gene lost 0 bases and the J gene lost 7 bases, with 10 bases spanning the gap. Germline V gene sequence: CDR1 SGHVS, CDR2 FQNEAQ. The CDR3 spans 14 residues. The CDR3 protein is CASSLASDIQPQHF. The CDR3 coding sequence is TGTGCCAGCAGCTTAGCGTCGGACATCCAGCCCCAGCATTTT.

The V and J genes are TRBV9 and TRBJ2-7; 7 bases are shared with TRBD2. Unmatched junction bases numbered 4, after V lost 0 bases and J lost 7 bases. This CDR3 comprises 13 residues. Per the germline V gene, CDR1 is SGDLS and CDR2 is YYNGEE. CDR3 bases: TGTGCCAGCAGCGTAGCTACGGGGGGAGAGCAGTACTTC. Translated, it gives CASSVATGGEQYF.

This clone is classed as hyperexpanded. The chain uses TRBV10-3 and TRBJ2-1; perhaps TRBD2 as D (8 bases). CDR3 length equals 17 residues. Germline V gene lookup returns CDR1 ENHRY and CDR2 SYGVKD. Trimming removed 1 base from V and 8 bases from J, with 21 bases in between. This CDR3 reads CAISEFPGGQTSDEQFF. In DNA form, the CDR3 reads TGTGCCATCAGTGAGTTTCCAGGGGGGCAGACTAGCGATGAGCAGTTCTTC.

The genes are TRBV7-2 and TRBJ2-5, with 11 nucleotides matching TRBD2. The length of the CDR3 is 15 residues. Losses at the gene ends were 5 bases for V and 3 bases for J; bases not matched to a gene: 5. Germline CDR1 and CDR2: SGHTA and FQGNSA. The chain's CDR3 is CASSDLGLAEETQYF. In DNA, the CDR3 is TGTGCCAGCAGCGATCTGGGACTAGCGGAAGAGACCCAGTACTTC.

The V and J genes are TRBV25-1 and TRBJ1-1; D is uncertain. CDR3 length: 13 amino acids. CDR1 and CDR2 (germline): MGHDK, SYGVNS. V lost 8 bases and J lost 5, with 15 bases in between. The CDR3 DNA sequence: TGTGCCAGCGCAGGACGGGAGACGACTGAAGCTTTCTTT. It is translated as CASAGRETTEAFF.

The chain uses TRBV30 and TRBJ2-7; 8 bases align to TRBD2. The CDR3 is 17 residues long. Trimming at V came to 1 base and at J to 4 bases, leaving 15 bases not matched to a gene. Germline V gene data show CDR1 as GTSNPN and CDR2 as SVGIG (reference sequence). The chain's CDR3 is CAWSGPWTSPALYEQYF. As DNA, the CDR3 is TGTGCCTGGAGTGGCCCATGGACTAGCCCGGCGCTATACGAGCAGTACTTC.

The chain carries TRBV6-5 and TRBJ1-1, with no clear D. Per germline, CDR1 MNHEY and CDR2 SVGAGI. The CDR3 contains 15 residues. Trimming cost V 3 bases and J 0 bases, with 11 bases left between them. The CDR3 region is CASSYTGFMNTEAFF. The CDR3 DNA reads TGTGCCAGCAGTTATACCGGGTTCATGAACACTGAAGCTTTCTTT.

This sequence joins TRBV5-6 and TRBJ1-5; weak D call: TRBD1 (6 bases). V lost 5 bases and J lost 3, with 12 bases in between. CDR3 size: 14 residues. CDR1 is SGHDT and CDR2 is YYEEEE in the germline V gene. The CDR3 sequence is CASSQGRPNQPQHF. Written as DNA, the CDR3 is TGTGCCAGCAGTCAGGGGAGACCCAATCAGCCCCAGCATTTT. Full variable domain (rest looked up from reference TRBV5-6 and TRBJ1-5): DAGVTQSPTHLIKTRGQQVTLRCSPKSGHDTVSWYQQALGQGPQFIFQYYEEEERQRGNFPDRFSGHQFPNYSSELNVNALLLGDSALYLCASSQGRPNQPQHFGDGTRLSIL.

The chain links TRBV29-1 to TRBJ2-7, with a tentative D call TRBD2 (7 bases). This CDR3 spans 12 amino acids. CDR1 is SQVTM and CDR2 is ANQGSEA in the germline V gene. The germline V and J ends were trimmed by 6 bases and 4 bases, with 13 bases remaining between them. In nucleotides, the CDR3 is TGCAGCGTCTCGGGGGGCTGGTACGAGCAGTACTTC. This encodes CSVSGGWYEQYF.

As DNA, the CDR3 is TGTGCCAGCAGATCCGGAACTCTCGAAGCTTTCTTT. This sequence encodes CASRSGTLEAFF. The genes are TRBV6-6 and TRBJ1-1; no firm D call. Germline V gene lookup returns CDR1 MNHNY and CDR2 SVGAGI (reference sequence). The CDR3 runs to 12 residues. The V gene lost 6 bases and the J gene lost 8 bases, with 13 bases spanning the gap.

This chain connects TRBV6-6 to TRBJ1-1; possible D gene TRBD1, 5 bases. V was trimmed by 8 bases and J by 1 base, leaving 8 bases between them. There are 12 residues in the CDR3. Germline V gene lookup returns CDR1 MNHNY and CDR2 SVGAGI (reference sequence). The chain's CDR3 is CASSGGNTEAFF. CDR3 in DNA: TGTGCCAGCTCCGGGGGGAACACTGAAGCTTTCTTT.

The V gene is TRBV5-1, the J gene TRBJ2-7; TRBD2 is a possible D gene (6 bases). Germline lookup yields CDR1 SGHRS and CDR2 YFSETQ. The CDR3 spans 16 residues. V was clipped by 0 bases and J by 2 bases, with 15 bases between them. The CDR3 DNA reads TGCGCCAGCAGCTTGGCCAGGAGGGTGACTACCTACGAGCAGTACTTC. Translated, it gives CASSLARRVTTYEQYF. Filled out from reference TRBV5-1 and TRBJ2-7, the complete variable domain reads KAGVTQTPRYLIKTRGQQVTLSCSPISGHRSVSWYQQTPGQGLQFLFEYFSETQRNKGNFPGRFSGRQFSNSRSEMNVSTLELGDSALYLCASSLARRVTTYEQYFGPGTRLTVT.

This sequence joins TRBV6-5 and TRBJ1-5; no clear D. Germline values: CDR1 MNHEY, CDR2 SVGAGI. The CDR3 has 13 residues. V lost 6 bases to trimming and J lost 3 bases, with 9 bases between them. Here the CDR3 DNA reads TGTGCCAGCAGCAGAGATCTCAATCAGCCCCAGCATTTT. Translating gives CASSRDLNQPQHF.

The rearrangement joins TRBV2 to TRBJ1-2, with TRBD1 matching over 8 bases. The germline V gene encodes CDR1 SNHLY and CDR2 FYNNEI. V was pared by 7 bases and J by 2 bases, with 6 bases of the junction left unmatched. This CDR3 has 14 residues. In DNA, the CDR3 is TGTGCCAGCAATTCAGGGGGCGCAAACTATGGCTACACCTTC. It codes for CASNSGGANYGYTF. The variable domain in full, with the rest retrieved from reference TRBV2 and TRBJ1-2, is EPEVTQTPSHQVTQMGQEVILRCVPISNHLYFYWYRQILGQKVEFLVSFYNNEISEKSEIFDDQFSVERPDGSNFTLKIRSTKLEDSAMYFCASNSGGANYGYTFGSGTRLTVV.

The V call is TRBV11-2, the J call TRBJ2-7, with 7 bases matching TRBD1. The CDR3 runs 15 residues. Germline V gene data show CDR1 as SGHAT and CDR2 as FQNNGV. Germline trimming cut 10 bases from V and 1 base from J; bases unmatched to any gene: 13. The CDR3 loop reads CATSGLGTASYEQYF. For the CDR3, the DNA is TGTGCCACCTCCGGGTTGGGGACAGCTTCCTACGAGCAGTACTTC.

This clone appeared once. The chain uses TRBV6-5 and TRBJ2-3, with TRBD1 matching over 9 bases. The germline V gene has CDR1 MNHEY and CDR2 SVGAGI. The CDR3 loop spans 15 amino acids. Losses at the gene ends were 6 bases for V and 1 base for J; bases not matched to a gene: 5. The CDR3 here is CASRDTGGGTDTQYF. CDR3 sequence (DNA): TGTGCCAGCAGGGATACAGGGGGCGGCACAGATACGCAGTATTTT.